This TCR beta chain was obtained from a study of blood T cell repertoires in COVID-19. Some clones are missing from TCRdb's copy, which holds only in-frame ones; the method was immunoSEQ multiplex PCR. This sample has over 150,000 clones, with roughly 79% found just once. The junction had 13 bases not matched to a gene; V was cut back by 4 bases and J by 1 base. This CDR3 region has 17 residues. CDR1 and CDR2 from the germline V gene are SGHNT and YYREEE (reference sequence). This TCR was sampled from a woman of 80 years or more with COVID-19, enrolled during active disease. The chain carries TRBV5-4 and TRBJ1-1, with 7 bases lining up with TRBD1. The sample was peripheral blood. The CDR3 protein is CASSPSLGGAGNTEAFF. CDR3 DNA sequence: TGTGCCAGCAGCCCGTCCTTAGGGGGCGCGGGGAACACTGAAGCTTTCTTT.